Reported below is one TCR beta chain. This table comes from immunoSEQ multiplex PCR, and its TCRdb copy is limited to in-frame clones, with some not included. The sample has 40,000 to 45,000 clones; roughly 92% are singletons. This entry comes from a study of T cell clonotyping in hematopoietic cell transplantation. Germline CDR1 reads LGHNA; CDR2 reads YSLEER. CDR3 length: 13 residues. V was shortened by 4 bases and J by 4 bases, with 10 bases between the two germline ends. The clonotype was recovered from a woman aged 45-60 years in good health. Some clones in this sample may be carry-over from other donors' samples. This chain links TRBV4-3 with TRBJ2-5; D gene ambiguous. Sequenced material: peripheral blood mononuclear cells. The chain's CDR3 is CASSPAMSETQYF. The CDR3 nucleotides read TGCGCCAGCAGCCCCGCCATGTCAGAGACCCAGTACTTC.